This TCR beta chain was found in a study of beta chain features in type 1 diabetes. Study information: There was similarity between patients and healthy donors in age, gender and cell yields.

This clone has at least ten counts. Its antigen is currently unknown. Isolated RNA was reverse transcribed in full, so expressed TCRB transcripts were sequenced. Clones were read by immunoSEQ multiplex PCR, and TCRdb kept only the in-frame ones, dropping some. The profile shows roughly 140,000 clones, roughly 8.1% of them singletons. Between the trimmed V and J ends, which lost 4 bases and 3 bases, there was a span of 6 bases. CDR3 length equals 11 residues. Germline-derived CDR1 and CDR2 are SQVTM and ANQGSEA. Notes on the study in general: A pattern of fewer insertions and more deletions at VDJ junctions was seen in type 1 diabetes patients.

Blood was drawn once from each donor into heparinised tubes. The draws averaged around 0.12 L. The sequenced sample was central memory CD4+ T cells from blood. The receptor's source is a man between 18 and 29 years old in good health. The rearrangement joins TRBV29-1 to TRBJ1-1, with D possibly TRBD1 on 6 matching bases. CDR3 in DNA: TGCAGCGTTGGACAGGACACTGAAGCTTTCTTT. Amino acids: CSVGQDTEAFF.